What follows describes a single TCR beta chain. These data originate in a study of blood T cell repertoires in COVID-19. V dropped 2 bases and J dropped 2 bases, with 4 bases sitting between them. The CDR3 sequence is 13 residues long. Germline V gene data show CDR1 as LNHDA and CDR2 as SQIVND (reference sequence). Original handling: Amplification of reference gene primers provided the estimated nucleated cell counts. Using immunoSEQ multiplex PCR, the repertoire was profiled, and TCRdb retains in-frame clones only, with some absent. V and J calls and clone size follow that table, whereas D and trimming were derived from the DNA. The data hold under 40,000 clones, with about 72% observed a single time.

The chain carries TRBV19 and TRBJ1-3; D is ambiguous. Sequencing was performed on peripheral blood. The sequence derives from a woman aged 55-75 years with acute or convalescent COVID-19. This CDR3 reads CASSISTGNTIYF. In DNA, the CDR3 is TGTGCCAGTAGTATAAGCACTGGAAACACCATATATTTT.